The rows below give T cell receptor beta chains drawn from one sample of a study of T cells in Graves' hyperthyroidism and ophthalmopathy. TCRdb reanalysed the multiplex PCR reads using MiXCR and keeps one entry per CDR3 protein. The repertoire holds some 350,000 distinct CDR3 sequences, roughly 19% seen once, with 3% to 4.5% in the top ten. Sequencing was carried out using blood. The receptors were sampled from a woman between 18 and 30 years old with Graves' hyperthyroidism. Both conserved end residues are part of each CDR3. A D gene is named only where the DNA matches it firmly. Clone sizes are given selectively: once, few, many, or a class where the clone is expanded.

DNA	CDR3	size	J	D	V
TGTGCCAGCAGTGTGCAGGGGGGCGAGCAGTACTTC	CASSVQGGEQYF	many	TRBJ2-7	-	TRBV12-3/TRBV12-4
TGTGCCAGCAGTTTGGCCAGAACCCGGGGGAGGCAAGAGACCCAGTACTTC	CASSLARTRGRQETQYF	many	TRBJ2-5	-	TRBV12-3/TRBV12-4
TGTGCCAGCACCTCCAGACTGGGAGGAACTGATGCTTTCTTT	CASTSRLGGTDAFF	-	TRBJ1-1	-	TRBV7-9
TGTGCCAGCAGTTACTCGACGGGGGCGGGCGGGCGAAATCAGCCCCAGCATTTT	CASSYSTGAGGRNQPQHF	-	TRBJ1-5	-	TRBV6-2/TRBV6-3
TGTGCCAGCATCTCTAGGGCAGGGGCGCAGTACTTC	CASISRAGAQYF	-	TRBJ2-7	-	TRBV12-3/TRBV12-4
TGTGCCAGCAGTTTTCGGCGGACGAACACTGAAGCTTTCTTT	CASSFRRTNTEAFF	many	TRBJ1-1	-	TRBV12-3/TRBV12-4
TGTGCCAGCAGTTACTCTGGCCCCGGGACAGGGGGCGGAAGCTATGGCTACACCTTC	CASSYSGPGTGGGSYGYTF	-	TRBJ1-2	TRBD1	TRBV6-2/TRBV6-3
TGTGCCAGCAGCCAAGACATGGTGGAGACCCAGTACTTC	CASSQDMVETQYF	many	TRBJ2-5	-	TRBV4-2
TGTGCCAGCTCACCGTGGGACAGAGACACCGGGGAGCTGTTTTTT	CASSPWDRDTGELFF	many	TRBJ2-2	TRBD1	TRBV18
TGTGCCAGCAGCTCCGCGGGACTAGCGGGGGGATCCCGCCCCCACGAGCAGTACTTC	CASSSAGLAGGSRPHEQYF	many	TRBJ2-7	TRBD2	TRBV11-3
TGTGCCAGCAGTTACTATCATGGGCTAGGCTATGGCTACACCTTC	CASSYYHGLGYGYTF	many	TRBJ1-2	-	TRBV6-5
TGCAGTGCTAGTGGCGGACAGGGGCCTCTATGGACCCAGTACTTC	CSASGGQGPLWTQYF	many	TRBJ2-5	TRBD1	TRBV20-1
TGTGCCAGCAGTACGGTCTCTTACCCCATGAACACTGAAGCTTTCTTT	CASSTVSYPMNTEAFF	many	TRBJ1-1	-	TRBV6-2/TRBV6-3
TGCAGTGCTAGGTGGACAGGCTACACCTTC	CSARWTGYTF	many	TRBJ1-2	-	TRBV20-1
TGCAGTGCTAGGGACGGGCGAAGAAACGAGCAGTACTTC	CSARDGRRNEQYF	many	TRBJ2-7	-	TRBV20-1
TGCGCCAGCAGCTTGAACAGCGGGAACACTGAAGCTTTCTTT	CASSLNSGNTEAFF	many	TRBJ1-1	-	TRBV5-1
TGTGCCAGCAGCTTAGTTTGGTGGGGGAGCTCCTATAATTCACCCCTCCACTTT	CASSLVWWGSSYNSPLHF	-	TRBJ1-6	-	TRBV7-8
TGCGCCAGCAGTGAGGGCGGAAAAAGCTCTGGAAACACCATATATTTT	CASSEGGKSSGNTIYF	many	TRBJ1-3	-	TRBV10-2
TGTGCCAGCAGCCTAACTAGCGGGGGCACGCCCCGAAAGAACACCGGGGAGCTGTTTTTT	CASSLTSGGTPRKNTGELFF	many	TRBJ2-2	TRBD2	TRBV4-2
TGCGCCAGCAGCTCTAGCGGGGGCCCTAGCTCCTACGAGCAGTACTTC	CASSSSGGPSSYEQYF	many	TRBJ2-7	TRBD2	TRBV5-1
TGTGCCAGTAGTTCCTACAGGGCCCGGGGACAGCCCCAGCATTTT	CASSSYRARGQPQHF	-	TRBJ1-5	-	TRBV19
TGTGTCTGGAGTGTAGGCCAGGGTTACAATCAGCCCCAGCATTTT	CVWSVGQGYNQPQHF	-	TRBJ1-5	-	TRBV30
TGTGCCAGCAGTTTGTCCGCGGCCGATTGGGACCTGTTGAACACTGAAGCTTTCTTT	CASSLSAADWDLLNTEAFF	many	TRBJ1-1	-	TRBV27
TGTGCCAGCAGTTTACCGTCCAAGGCTGGCGAGCAGTACTTC	CASSLPSKAGEQYF	many	TRBJ2-7	-	TRBV28
TGTGCCTGGGGGCCCCGCAATCAGCCCCAGCATTTT	CAWGPRNQPQHF	many	TRBJ1-5	-	TRBV30
TGTGCCAGCAGCTTAGTGGGCAGGGACTACGAGCAGTACTTC	CASSLVGRDYEQYF	many	TRBJ2-7	-	TRBV11-2
TGTGCCAGCAGCTCCTGGACTTCTGAGACCCAGTACTTC	CASSSWTSETQYF	-	TRBJ2-5	-	TRBV7-8
TGTGCCAGCGCAGGACCCGGACTAGCGGGAAGCAAAAACATTCAGTACTTC	CASAGPGLAGSKNIQYF	-	TRBJ2-4	TRBD2	TRBV6-1
TGCAGTGCTAGAGATGGGAATAGGGGGCAAGAGCAGTACTTC	CSARDGNRGQEQYF	few	TRBJ2-7	TRBD1	TRBV20-1
TGTGCCAGCAGCTTAATGATTGGGACAGGTTTCACCGGGGAGCTGTTTTTT	CASSLMIGTGFTGELFF	many	TRBJ2-2	TRBD1	TRBV7-3
TGTGCCAGCAGCTCGCTGGGGCTGAACACTGAAGCTTTCTTT	CASSSLGLNTEAFF	-	TRBJ1-1	-	TRBV5-5
TGTGCCAGCAGTACCATCCTGGGCAATCAGCCCCAGCATTTT	CASSTILGNQPQHF	-	TRBJ1-5	-	TRBV12-3/TRBV12-4
TGTGCCAGCAGCCCAGGGGTAGGTCAAGAGCCCCAGCATTTT	CASSPGVGQEPQHF	many	TRBJ1-5	-	TRBV7-9
TGTGCCTGGGACAGGGGAGGACGACAAGAGACCCAGTACTTC	CAWDRGGRQETQYF	many	TRBJ2-5	TRBD1	TRBV30
TGTGCCAGCAGCTTAGGAGGACCAGTCGATAGCAATCAGCCCCAGCATTTT	CASSLGGPVDSNQPQHF	many	TRBJ1-5	-	TRBV11-2
TGTGCCAGCAGTTACTTACGAAGGTCTTCCCCTCCCTCCTATAATTCACCCCTCCACTTT	CASSYLRRSSPPSYNSPLHF	-	TRBJ1-6	-	TRBV6-2/TRBV6-3
TGTGCCAGCAGCACAAAGGTCAATCAGCCCCAGCATTTT	CASSTKVNQPQHF	many	TRBJ1-5	-	TRBV27
TGCAGTGGGGCCAGGAGGGCCTACGAGCAGTACTTC	CSGARRAYEQYF	few	TRBJ2-7	-	TRBV20-1
TGTGCCAGCAGTGAAGCGGGCAGGACCTACGAGCAGTACTTC	CASSEAGRTYEQYF	many	TRBJ2-7	-	TRBV6-1
TGTGCCAGCAGCTCGGGTTTTGGGGGTCAGCCCCAGCATTTT	CASSSGFGGQPQHF	-	TRBJ1-5	-	TRBV7-2
TGTGCCAGCAGCGCCGAGGGGACAGTTGAAGCTTTCTTT	CASSAEGTVEAFF	many	TRBJ1-1	TRBD1	TRBV9
TGTGCCAGCAGCCAGCAAAGCGGGGGGGCCACCGGGGAGCTGTTTTTT	CASSQQSGGATGELFF	-	TRBJ2-2	TRBD2	TRBV4-2
TGTGCCAGCAGTCTTGGACAGGGAGATAGAGAAAATCAGCCCCAGCATTTT	CASSLGQGDRENQPQHF	many	TRBJ1-5	TRBD1	TRBV6-4
TGCAGCGTTGCCGGGACAGGGATTTACGAGCAGTACTTC	CSVAGTGIYEQYF	-	TRBJ2-7	TRBD1	TRBV29-1
TGTGCCAGCAGTCAACAGTGGGGTCAGCCCCAGCATTTT	CASSQQWGQPQHF	many	TRBJ1-5	-	TRBV6-1
TGCAGTGCTATGGTATACTATGGCTACACCTTC	CSAMVYYGYTF	many	TRBJ1-2	-	TRBV20-1
TGTGCCAGCAGCTCCGGACAGGGAGTGGGCCACCAGACTGAAGCTTTCTTT	CASSSGQGVGHQTEAFF	many	TRBJ1-1	TRBD1	TRBV11-3
TGTGCCAGCAGTTCAATCGGCGGAGATCAGCCCCAGCATTTT	CASSSIGGDQPQHF	-	TRBJ1-5	-	TRBV7-9
TGTGCCAGCAGCTTAGTCAGGACCTACGAGCAGTACTTC	CASSLVRTYEQYF	many	TRBJ2-7	-	TRBV13
TGTGCCCGACAGGGGGTCAGCTACACCTTC	CARQGVSYTF	many	TRBJ1-2	TRBD1	TRBV30
TGTGCCAGCAGTTCGGGACTAGTGACCGGGGAGCTGTTTTTT	CASSSGLVTGELFF	many	TRBJ2-2	TRBD2	TRBV28
TGTGCCAGCAGCGAGTCACTTGGACAGGGGGCGATTCATGGCTACACCTTC	CASSESLGQGAIHGYTF	-	TRBJ1-2	TRBD1	TRBV10-3
TGTGCCTGGGATACTACAGAGACTGGGGCCAACGTCCTGACTTTC	CAWDTTETGANVLTF	few	TRBJ2-6	-	TRBV30